The clone carrying this T cell receptor beta chain occurred a few times. The V end lost 10 bases, the J end lost 6 bases, and 21 bases lay between the germline ends. Germline CDR1 ENHRY, CDR2 SYGVKD. The CDR3 totals 14 residues. The sample is drawn from a study of blood T cells in healthy people across ages. Per sample, a minimum of 6.5 million PBMCs were isolated. The authors ran a second PCR of about 7 to 11 cycles using a sample-barcoded 5' primer and a J-beta primer mix. MiXCR, run by TCRdb on the 5' RACE reads, gives a single entry per CDR3 protein. Of about 1.8 million distinct CDR3 sequences in the sample, approximately 50% are singletons; the top ten hold less than 2.5%.

This TCR was recovered from a woman in her thirties or forties in good health. The sample comprised blood. The gene calls are TRBV10-3 and TRBJ2-5, with D unresolved. For the CDR3, the DNA is TGTGCCACCGCCGTGGGTCCAGGCTCACAGACCCAGTACTTC. Translated: CATAVGPGSQTQYF.